This T cell receptor (beta chain) was sequenced for a study of CD8 T cells in acute hepatitis C reinfection (dated by TCRdb to about 2021). About the full investigation: The TCRbeta repertoire of CD8+ T cells specific for the HCV NS3-1073 epitope was profiled during acute infection and after viral clearance. Paired acute and follow-up samples were contributed by four of the spontaneous resolvers. Broader findings and caveats from the paper: NS3-1073 specific repertoires were highly diverse, with no significant diversity differences between acute resolver, follow-up resolver and acute chronic samples. Follow-up repertoires were not available for chronically infected subjects, because NS3-1073 specific cells were too rare to be sorted. CDR3 sequences shared with other epitopes were rare, and differing sequencing approaches may have limited exact matching. Only the TCRbeta chain was sequenced in bulk, so alphabeta pairing of public clonotypes could not be determined. All groups showed preferential use of the TRBV04 and TRBV06 gene families, a pattern that overrepresentation in the naive pool did not explain. Some twelve public clonotypes were found regardless of outcome, and V04-02/J02-02 was used by one public clonotype.

A note on this clone: The target of this receptor is not known. The input lacks base qualities; no much larger clone sits a single base away.

The CDR3 contains 17 residues, cysteine and phenylalanine counted. Of the read, only the CDR3 DNA is kept; its 51 bases are in frame from base 1. CDR1 and CDR2 were assigned from the germline V gene (reference sequence) as MNHEY and SMNVEV. V is cut by 0 bases and J by 2 bases, and the space between the germline ends is 15 bases. Genomic DNA was extracted from the FACS-sorted cells, and the TCRbeta chains were sequenced by the commercial immunoSEQ service. For the original study's pipeline: Repertoire data were analyzed with ImmunoSEQ Analyzer software v3.0 and R v3.5.1. Only productive rearrangements were analyzed, because any sequences with stop codons or out-of-frame rearrangements were filtered out. Simpson diversity, Shannon entropy, CDR3 length and nucleotide addition metrics were supplied by the sequencing provider. Clonotypes were grouped by frequency into dominant, sub-dominant, low or lowest abundance categories, and clonotypes below 0.1% were left out of most analyses. Any CDR3 amino acid clonotype present in at least two subjects at a cumulative frequency of at least 0.5% was labeled public. TCRdb carries this immuneACCESS record with in-frame sequences only. Its versions omit some clonotypes, under half of them owing to an unresolved V gene in the studies checked, with the rest unexplained. V and J calls and clone size come straight from that table; D and trimming were deduced from the DNA. This sample comprises 30,000 to 45,000 clones, around 85% of them detected only once. Together, the top ten hold approximately 10% of the sample.

Reading the label with the study, this specimen's time point is: naive CD8 control sorted from an acute-time-point sample. Enrolled in the Montreal Hepatitis C Cohort (HEPCO) in Canada, the donors were people who inject drugs, and these donors were followed every 3 months. Acute primary HCV infection was defined as a positive HCV RNA or antibody test that came after a negative test within the prior 24 weeks. Surface staining used CD3, CD8 and CD45RO antibodies, with an aqua fixable dye to exclude dead cells. 8 or 9 spontaneous resolvers, defined by HCV RNA clearance within 24 weeks, were included in the cohort. Negative selection by means of the MACS CD8+ T cell Isolation Kit yielded CD8+ T cells from peripheral blood mononuclear cells recovered from cryopreservation by thawing. A BD FACSAria II cell sorter was used to sort the cells.

Sequenced sample: naive CD8+ T cells from PBMCs. The meaning of the sample's cell subset or site label: sorted total naive CD45RO-negative CD8+ T cells. The V and J genes are TRBV27 and TRBJ2-3; the D gene may be TRBD1 or TRBD2, since each aligns over 6 bases. This sequence originates from a woman younger than 35 who spontaneously cleared hepatitis C infection. The DNA is TGTGCCAGCAGTTTATCGGTACAGGGAGGAAACACAGATACGCAGTATTTT. This sequence encodes CASSLSVQGGNTDTQYF.